The 9 T cell receptor beta chains reported below all come from one sample, sequenced in a study of shared clonotypes between healthy human individuals. Sequencing used immunoSEQ multiplex PCR; TCRdb keeps in-frame clones, though not all of them. This table has some 2.1 million clones, 95% appearing once. Specimen: naive CD4+ T cells sorted from blood. Subset specified: CD45RA+ positively selected. The source of these receptors is a man younger than 35 in good health.

The CDR3 nucleotides read TGTGCCAGCAGCTTGGTAGTCAGCACCTCTGGGGCCAACGTCCTGACTTTC. This translates into CASSLVVSTSGANVLTF. The rearrangement joins TRBV5-4 to TRBJ2-6; D not certain. The V gene lost 0 bases and the J gene lost 0 bases, with 10 bases spanning the gap. In germline, CDR1 is SGHNT, CDR2 YYREEE (reference sequence). CDR3 length equals 17 residues.

V usage is TRBV7-9 and J usage is TRBJ2-2, with 7 bases lining up with TRBD2. CDR1 SEHNR and CDR2 FQNEAQ come from the germline V gene (reference sequence). J was trimmed by 5 bases and V by 5 bases; bases with no gene match: 8. The CDR3 has 15 residues. DNA for the CDR3: TGTGCCAGCAGCCCTGGGACTACATGGACCGGGGAGCTGTTTTTT. This gives the protein CASSPGTTWTGELFF. Variable domain in full (rest from reference TRBV7-9 and TRBJ2-2): DTGVSQNPRHKITKRGQNVTFRCDPISEHNRLYWYRQTLGQGPEFLTYFQNEAQLEKSRLLSDRFSAERPKGSFSTLEIQRTEQGDSAMYLCASSPGTTWTGELFFGEGSRLTVL.

This chain uses TRBV18 with TRBJ2-3; unclear D gene. CDR1 is KGHSH, CDR2 LQKENI, per germline. The V end lost 3 bases, the J end lost 0 bases, and 19 bases lay between the germline ends. The CDR3 covers 18 residues. The CDR3 loop reads CASSPYPPRETSTDTQYF. The DNA for the CDR3 is TGTGCCAGCTCACCGTACCCCCCTCGCGAAACTAGCACAGATACGCAGTATTTT.

The J gene is TRBJ1-2, the V gene TRBV5-1; no reliable D call. Between the trimmed V and J ends, which lost 4 bases and 0 bases, there was a span of 13 bases. The CDR3 runs to 15 residues. The V gene's germline CDR1 is SGHRS and CDR2 YFSETQ. CDR3 sequence (DNA): TGCGCCAGCAGCCCGGGCGGGGTCTCTAACTATGGCTACACCTTC. Its protein is CASSPGGVSNYGYTF.

The chain uses TRBV7-8 and TRBJ2-7, with D perhaps TRBD2 (6 bases). Trimming took 5 bases from V and 3 from J, leaving 14 bases between them. CDR1 SGHVS and CDR2 FQNEAQ come from the germline V gene. The CDR3 is 14 amino acids. Here the CDR3 reads CASSPDGGGYEQYF. CDR3 nucleotides: TGTGCCAGCAGCCCGGACGGGGGTGGCTACGAGCAGTACTTC.

V gene TRBV7-9 combines with J gene TRBJ1-2, with a possible D match to TRBD1 (6 bases). The CDR3 runs to 13 residues. Trimming took off 3 bases at V and 8 bases at J, with 13 bases between the two ends. Germline lookup yields CDR1 SEHNR and CDR2 FQNEAQ (reference sequence). Here the CDR3 reads CASSLGQPDGYTF. DNA of the CDR3: TGTGCCAGCAGCTTGGGACAACCCGACGGCTACACCTTC.

The chain couples TRBV11-2 to TRBJ1-3, with D perhaps TRBD1 (6 bases). Trimming pared 5 bases from V and 1 base from J, leaving 12 bases between. The germline CDR1 and CDR2 sequences are SGHAT and FQNNGV. This CDR3 is 15 amino acids long. The CDR3 DNA reads as TGTGCCAGCAGCGCTGACAGGCAATCTGGAAACACCATATATTTT. This gives the protein CASSADRQSGNTIYF.

CDR3 sequence reads: CASSHTQRGNTGELFF. CDR3 DNA sequence: TGCGCCAGCAGCCACACACAGCGGGGGAACACCGGGGAGCTGTTTTTT. The genes are TRBV4-1 and TRBJ2-2; TRBD2 agrees at 7 bases. V lost 3 bases and J lost 1; bases outside the gene matches: 5. This CDR3 is built from 16 residues. Germline assignment: CDR1 MGHRA and CDR2 YSYEKL.

The J gene is TRBJ1-6, the V gene TRBV5-4; D not resolved. There are 15 residues in the CDR3. Germline CDR1 is SGHNT and CDR2 is YYREEE (reference sequence). Trimming left V 0 bases short and J 8 bases short, with 12 bases between. The CDR3, as DNA: TGTGCCAGCAGCTTGGTGGGGAACGGTGATTCACCCCTCCACTTT. Translating it yields CASSLVGNGDSPLHF.